The 12 T cell receptor beta chains given below trace back to one sample, sequenced in a study of T cell clonality in common variable immunodeficiency. Measured with immunoSEQ multiplex PCR; TCRdb has only the in-frame clones, and not every one. Observed in the sample are some 45,000 clones, none of them singletons. The sequenced sample was peripheral blood mononuclear cells. The receptors were sampled from a person aged 18 to 70 in good health.

This clone showed up many times. The read halts 3 residues ahead of the CDR3 end, with the missing end drawn from the germline J gene. This chain links TRBV9 with TRBJ2-7; the match to TRBD2 covers 14 bases. The CDR3 is 16 amino acids. The J segment lost 3 bases and the V segment lost 4 bases, leaving 6 bases of the junction unmatched. Germline V gene sequence: CDR1 SGDLS, CDR2 YYNGEE. CDR3 residues: CASSPGLAGGNYEQYF. The part of the CDR3 DNA that was read is TGTGCCAGCAGCCCTGGACTAGCGGGAGGAAACTACGAG. Drawing the rest from reference TRBV9 and TRBJ2-7, the complete variable domain is DSGVTQTPKHLITATGQRVTLRCSPRSGDLSVYWYQQSLDQGLQFLIQYYNGEERAKGNILERFSAQQFPDLHSELNLSSLELGDSALYFCASSPGLAGGNYEQYFGPGTRLTVT.

This clone was seen ten or more times. The read ends 3 residues early relative to the CDR3; the germline J gene fills the gap. The chain is built from TRBV28 and TRBJ2-1; D is uncertain. Germline values: CDR1 MDHEN, CDR2 SYDVKM. V lost 5 bases, J lost 2 bases, and 10 bases lay in between. The CDR3 has 14 amino acids. The CDR3 spells CASSSENAYNEQFF. CDR3 DNA (partial): TGTGCCAGCAGTAGCGAGAATGCCTACAATGAG.

This clone appeared many times. The read comes to an end 3 residues before the CDR3 does, leaving the germline J gene to fill in the end. The V call is TRBV6-7, the J call TRBJ2-2; 11 nucleotides align to TRBD2. TRBV6-7 is filed as an ORF, its function uncertain. Germline trimming cut 2 bases from V and 5 bases from J; bases unmatched to any gene: 10. The CDR3 loop spans 18 amino acids. The CDR3 protein is CASSYDGPLAGETGELFF. The part of the CDR3 DNA that was read is TGTGCCAGCAGTTACGACGGCCCACTAGCGGGAGAAACCGGGGAG.

This clone was found many times. The read terminates 3 residues ahead of where the CDR3 ends, so the germline J gene completes it. The chain joins TRBV30 to TRBJ1-5; 7 nucleotides align to TRBD1. With V trimmed by 2 bases and J by 1 base, 5 bases remained unmatched. This CDR3 is built from 15 residues. Germline CDR1 reads GTSNPN; CDR2 reads SVGIG (reference sequence). The sequenced CDR3 bases are TGTGCCTGGAGTTACTTGGACAGGAGCAATCAGCCC. It is translated as CAWSYLDRSNQP. The whole CDR3 sequence is CAWSYLDRSNQPQHF.

This clone was found many times. From the germline J gene comes the end of the CDR3, since the read stops 3 residues before it. The chain recombines TRBV5-4 with TRBJ2-2, with 11 bases aligning to TRBD1. V gave up 4 bases and J gave up 4 bases; unmatched junction bases: 6. CDR1 SGHNT and CDR2 YYREEE come from the germline V gene (reference sequence). The CDR3 sequence is 16 residues long. The CDR3 reads CASSIGQGAITGELFF. The part of the CDR3 DNA that was read is TGTGCCAGCAGCATTGGACAGGGGGCGATCACCGGGGAG. The whole variable domain, remainder taken from reference TRBV5-4 and TRBJ2-2, is ETGVTQSPTHLIKTRGQQVTLRCSSQSGHNTVSWYQQALGQGPQFIFQYYREEENGRGNFPPRFSGLQFPNYSSELNVNALELDDSALYLCASSIGQGAITGELFFGEGSRLTVL.

This clone was observed many times. The read stops 3 residues short of the end of the CDR3; the missing end is completed from the germline J gene. The J gene is TRBJ2-1, the V gene TRBV19, with 7 nucleotides matching TRBD2. Trimming cost V 5 bases and J 6 bases; bases outside gene matches: 4. Germline V gives CDR1 LNHDA, CDR2 SQIVND (reference sequence). There are 13 residues in the CDR3. The CDR3 loop reads CASSVGGVNEQFF. The CDR3 bases that were read are TGTGCCAGTAGTGTGGGAGGGGTCAATGAG.

This clone was counted between two and nine times. From the germline J gene comes the end of the CDR3, since the read stops 3 residues before it. Other nucleotide sequences from this sample produce the same CDR3. The chain joins TRBV7-2 to TRBJ2-5; TRBD2 matches 12 bases. Germline assignment: CDR1 SGHTA and CDR2 FQGNSA. CDR3 length: 15 amino acids. The trim removed 4 bases at V and 1 base at J, leaving 1 base unmatched. The covered CDR3 bases are TGTGCCAGCAGCTCACTAGCGGGGGGCCAAGAGACC. Its protein product is CASSSLAGGQET. The entire CDR3 reads CASSSLAGGQETQYF.

This clone was seen many times. From the germline J gene comes the end of the CDR3, since the read stops 3 residues before it. This chain joins TRBV28 and TRBJ2-2; 8 bases fit TRBD1. The CDR3 is made up of 15 amino acids. Germline V gene sequence: CDR1 MDHEN, CDR2 SYDVKM. J was trimmed by 3 bases and V by 5 bases; bases with no gene match: 5. CDR3 bases read: TGTGCCAGCAGTCCTGGGACAGGTCACACCGGGGAG. Amino acid sequence: CASSPGTGHTGE. The full CDR3 protein reads CASSPGTGHTGELFF.

Many counts were recorded for this clone. The read falls 3 residues short of the CDR3 end, and the missing part is taken from the germline J gene. The rearrangement joins TRBV20-1 to TRBJ2-5, with 11 nucleotides matching TRBD2. The CDR3 is 13 amino acids. V was pared by 6 bases and J by 4 bases, with 4 bases of the junction left unmatched. Germline CDR1 DFQATT, CDR2 SNEGSKA (reference sequence). The DNA read from the CDR3 is TGCAGTGCGATCCTAGCGGGAGGAGAGACC. This encodes CSAILAGGET. The full CDR3 sequence reads CSAILAGGETQYF.

Ten or more counts support this clone. With the read ending 3 residues before the CDR3 end, the germline J gene is used to fill in that end. This chain connects TRBV20-1 to TRBJ1-1; 9 nucleotides match TRBD1. J gave up 3 bases and V 6 bases, and 17 bases lay outside the gene matches. Per the germline V gene, CDR1 is DFQATT and CDR2 is SNEGSKA (reference sequence). This CDR3 is 17 amino acids long. The part of the CDR3 DNA that was read is TGCAGTGCAAGTAGGGGCAAACAGGGGGCTTCTTACACTGAA. Protein product: CSASRGKQGASYTE. The whole CDR3 is CSASRGKQGASYTEAFF.

This clone was counted at least ten times. The missing CDR3 end, 3 residues past where the read stops, is filled in from the germline J gene. This chain connects TRBV19 to TRBJ2-7; 8 nucleotides line up with TRBD2. Trimming at V came to 6 bases and at J to 2 bases, leaving 9 bases not matched to a gene. This CDR3 spans 15 amino acids. Looked up from germline, CDR1 is LNHDA and CDR2 is SQIVND (reference sequence). The DNA read from the CDR3 is TGTGCCAGTAGAGGCAGCGGGAGCCCCCCCTACGAG. Protein product: CASRGSGSPPYE. The whole CDR3 is CASRGSGSPPYEQYF. Full variable domain (missing parts from reference TRBV19 and TRBJ2-7): DGGITQSPKYLFRKEGQNVTLSCEQNLNHDAMYWYRQDPGQGLRLIYYSQIVNDFQKGDIAEGYSVSREKKESFPLTVTSAQKNPTAFYLCASRGSGSPPYEQYFGPGTRLTVT.

This clone was seen many times. The read falls 3 residues short of the CDR3 end, and the missing part is taken from the germline J gene. This chain uses TRBV5-1 with TRBJ2-1; 10 bases are a match to TRBD1. With 4 bases clipped from V and 4 bases from J, the junction kept 11 bases outside the gene matches. Germline-derived CDR1 and CDR2 are SGHRS and YFSETQ. This CDR3 region has 17 residues. CDR3 loop: CASSQAGTGDGYNEQFF. CDR3 DNA, as far as it was read: TGCGCCAGCAGCCAGGCCGGGACAGGGGATGGATACAATGAG.